These 12 T cell receptor beta chains share one sample of origin, sequenced in a study of T cell repertoires in cytomegalovirus infection. Their recognized antigens are unknown. TCRdb re-analysed the reads in MiXCR, keeping a single row per CDR3 protein. The table shows roughly 220,000 distinct CDR3 sequences, with about 39% occurring only once. Sample: CD8+ T cells from cultured PBMCs, taken from culture after CMV antigen stimulation. The receptors stem from a human donor in good health (CMV status not recorded). Some clones in this sample may be carry-over from other donors' samples.

V usage is TRBV24-1 and J usage is TRBJ2-2; D unclear. The CDR3 has 13 amino acids. Between the trimmed V and J ends, which lost 7 bases and 1 base, there was a span of 6 bases. CDR1 is KGHDR, CDR2 SFDVKD, per germline. The CDR3 reads CATSGENTGELFF. The DNA of the CDR3 is TGTGCCACCAGCGGAGAGAACACCGGGGAGCTGTTTTTT.

V gene TRBV5-6 combines with J gene TRBJ2-1, with D unclear. CDR3 size: 15 residues. The germline gives CDR1 SGHDT, CDR2 YYEEEE. V lost 7 bases and J lost 3, with 17 bases in between. The chain's CDR3 is CASYGASAVYNEQFF. DNA for the CDR3: TGTGCCAGCTACGGCGCTTCGGCCGTCTACAATGAGCAGTTCTTC.

Note on this clonotype: This CDR3 is missing its conserved last phenylalanine or tryptophan, likely due to a read error. The chain links TRBV10-3 to TRBJ1-1, with unresolved D. Germline V gene sequence: CDR1 ENHRY, CDR2 SYGVKD. The V end lost 1 base, the J end lost 4 bases, and 19 bases lay between the germline ends. This CDR3 spans 17 amino acids. This chain's CDR3 is CAISEYVASGLRTEAFY. CDR3 DNA: TGTGCCATCAGTGAGTACGTGGCTTCAGGATTGCGCACTGAAGCTTTCTAT.

This clonotype was detected once. This rearrangement joins TRBV7-6 to TRBJ2-5; D is possibly TRBD2 (5 bases). The V end lost 5 bases, the J end lost 2 bases, and 15 bases lay between the germline ends. The germline CDR1 and CDR2 sequences are SGHVS and FNYEAQ. The length of the CDR3 is 15 residues. The CDR3 region is CASSPRRVAQETQYF. CDR3 nucleotides: TGTGCCAGCAGCCCCCGGCGGGTGGCTCAAGAGACCCAGTACTTC.

CDR3 nucleotides: TGCAGTGCGACTGTCCCAGGGGTATACAATGAGCAGTTCTTC. It is translated as CSATVPGVYNEQFF. The chain has TRBV20-1 and TRBJ2-1, with D possibly matching TRBD1 (6 bases). The germline V gene has CDR1 DFQATT and CDR2 SNEGSKA (reference sequence). The CDR3 has 14 residues. Trimming pared 6 bases from V and 4 bases from J, leaving 16 bases between.

This chain uses TRBV7-3 with TRBJ1-2; D gene uncertain. Germline V gene data show CDR1 as SGHTA and CDR2 as FQGTGA. Trimming took off 1 base at V and 4 bases at J, with 13 bases between the two ends. The CDR3 extends over 15 amino acids. CDR3 coding DNA: TGTGCCAGCAGCTTAAGTCCAGGTCCCCTCTATGGCTACACCTTC. Its protein product is CASSLSPGPLYGYTF.

This clonotype was seen a handful of times. The rearrangement uses TRBV4-1 and TRBJ2-7; no reliable D call. There are 14 residues in the CDR3. The germline V gene encodes CDR1 MGHRA and CDR2 YSYEKL. Trimming shortened V by 0 bases and J by 1 base, and 7 bases separated the two germline ends. The CDR3, as DNA: TGCGCCAGCAGCCAAGACGGACCATCCTACGAGCAGTACTTC. This codes for CASSQDGPSYEQYF.

The chain links TRBV7-9 to TRBJ2-3; no reliable D call. Germline V gene lookup returns CDR1 SEHNR and CDR2 FQNEAQ (reference sequence). V dropped 6 bases and J dropped 6 bases, with 4 bases sitting between them. This CDR3 is built from 10 residues. The CDR3 DNA sequence: TGTGCCAGCAGTCAGGATACGCAGTATTTT. Translated, it gives CASSQDTQYF.

The chain joins TRBV7-6 to TRBJ1-3, with TRBD1 matching 7 bases. Trimming at V came to 5 bases and at J to 5 bases, leaving 3 bases not matched to a gene. The length of the CDR3 is 13 residues. Germline V gene data show CDR1 as SGHVS and CDR2 as FNYEAQ. The CDR3 loop reads CASSQGERNTIYF. DNA of the CDR3: TGTGCCAGCAGCCAGGGGGAAAGAAACACCATATATTTT.

This chain links TRBV6-6 with TRBJ1-2, with TRBD1 matching over 11 bases. V lost 4 bases to trimming and J lost 4 bases; unmatched junction nucleotides: 5. Germline CDR1 reads MNHNY; CDR2 reads SVGAGI (reference sequence). The CDR3 contains 15 residues. For the CDR3, the DNA is TGTGCCAGCAGTTCCCGGACAGGGGGCCGCTATGGCTACACCTTC. Amino acid sequence: CASSSRTGGRYGYTF.

The rearrangement uses TRBV27 and TRBJ1-2; TRBD1 agrees at 11 bases. The CDR3 is made up of 15 amino acids. V shed 5 bases, J shed 5 bases, and the junction held 7 bases outside the gene matches. Per germline, CDR1 MNHEY and CDR2 SMNVEV (reference sequence). The CDR3 reads CASSPGTGGTYGYTF. CDR3 coding DNA: TGTGCCAGCAGTCCTGGGACAGGGGGGACTTATGGCTACACCTTC.

This clonotype was detected a few times. The rearrangement joins TRBV7-4 to TRBJ1-5; no firm D call. The V and J ends lost 4 bases and 3 bases respectively, with 16 bases between them. The CDR3 is made up of 16 amino acids. Germline V CDR1 and CDR2: SGHVT, SQSDAQ. CDR3 DNA: TGTGCCAGCAGCTCCGAGGGCCTCGGGCCCAATCAGCCCCAGCATTTT. Translating it yields CASSSEGLGPNQPQHF. The full variable domain, in which reference TRBV7-4 and TRBJ1-5 provide the parts outside the CDR3, is GAGVSQSPRYKVAKRGRDVALRCDSISGHVTLYWYRQTLGQGSEVLTYSQSDAQRDKSGRPSGRFSAERPERSVSTLKIQRTEQGDSAVYLCASSSEGLGPNQPQHFGDGTRLSIL.